This T cell receptor (beta chain) stems from a study of T cells after yellow fever vaccination. In its sample, this clonotype was seen many times. Using its own MiXCR run on the 5' RACE reads, TCRdb lists one record per CDR3 protein. The profile shows some 670,000 distinct CDR3 sequences, around 12% of them singletons. The V gene end was trimmed by 8 bases and the J gene end by 2 bases; junction bases not matched to a gene: 5. The germline V gene encodes CDR1 WSHSY and CDR2 SAAADI. The length of the CDR3 is 14 residues. This clonotype originated in a man under 40 who received the YFV17D yellow fever vaccine. This specimen was PBMCs, taken on the day of the yellow fever booster vaccination. The chain carries TRBV10-2 and TRBJ2-7, with TRBD2 matching over 11 bases. The CDR3 sequence: CASSRLAGPYEQYF. CDR3 DNA: TGCGCCAGCTCGAGACTAGCGGGGCCCTACGAGCAGTACTTC.